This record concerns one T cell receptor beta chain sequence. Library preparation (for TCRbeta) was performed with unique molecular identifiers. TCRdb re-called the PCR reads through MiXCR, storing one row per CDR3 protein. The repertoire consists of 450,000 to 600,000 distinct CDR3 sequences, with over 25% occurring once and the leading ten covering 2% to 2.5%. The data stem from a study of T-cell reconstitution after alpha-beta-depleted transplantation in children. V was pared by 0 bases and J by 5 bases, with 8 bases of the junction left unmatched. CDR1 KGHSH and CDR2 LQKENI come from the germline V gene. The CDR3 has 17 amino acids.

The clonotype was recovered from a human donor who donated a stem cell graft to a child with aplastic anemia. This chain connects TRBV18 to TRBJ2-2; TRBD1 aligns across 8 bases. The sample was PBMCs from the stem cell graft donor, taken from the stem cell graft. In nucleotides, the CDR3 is TGTGCCAGCTCACCACCGGGACAGGCAAGCGGGACCGGGGAGCTGTTTTTT. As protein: CASSPPGQASGTGELFF.